A single T cell receptor (beta chain) is shown here with its context. Antigen: not known. It was second doses at about 4 or about 12 weeks that were pooled. Profiled with immunoSEQ multiplex PCR; TCRdb holds only in-frame clones, not every one. Of 89,000 or so clones listed, approximately 90% are singletons. The sample belongs to a study of T cell responses to AZD1222 COVID-19 vaccine. Regarding the study as a whole: CD4 TCRs covered the whole spike, strongest at regions 160-218 and 743-854. Nearly half of spike-specific TCRs reportedly target variant regions that are unmutated in the B.1.351 and B.1.1.7 variants. The study sampled repertoires only after the peak T cell response.

This receptor was taken from an adult who received the AZD1222 COVID-19 vaccine. The starting material was peripheral blood, obtained 28 days after the second AZD1222 dose.

CDR3 coding DNA: TGTGCCAGCATTTCGAGTCTAGCGGGAGGAATTAACAATGAGCAGTTCTTC. Protein product: CASISSLAGGINNEQFF. The chain uses TRBV28 and TRBJ2-1; the match to TRBD2 covers 11 bases. CDR1 and CDR2 from the germline V gene are MDHEN and SYDVKM. The CDR3 totals 17 residues. Trimming took 7 bases from V and 5 from J; bases not matched to a gene: 13.